A single sample gave rise to the 9 T cell receptor beta chains below, sequenced in a study of T cell responses to AZD1222 COVID-19 vaccine. Sequenced by immunoSEQ multiplex PCR; TCRdb stores in-frame clones only, minus some. The table records more than 110,000 clones, 88% of them present only once. The sequences come from peripheral blood, collected 28 days after the second AZD1222 dose. These receptors originate from an adult who received the AZD1222 COVID-19 vaccine.

The V call is TRBV9, the J call TRBJ1-6; TRBD1 might be the D (5 bases). Germline CDR1 reads SGDLS; CDR2 reads YYNGEE. The length of the CDR3 is 15 residues. Trimming took 0 bases from V and 9 from J, leaving 13 bases between them. CDR3 sequence reads: CASSVGVQGGSPLHF. The CDR3 DNA reads TGTGCCAGCAGCGTAGGAGTCCAGGGCGGTTCACCCCTCCACTTT. Filled out from reference TRBV9 and TRBJ1-6, the complete variable domain reads DSGVTQTPKHLITATGQRVTLRCSPRSGDLSVYWYQQSLDQGLQFLIQYYNGEERAKGNILERFSAQQFPDLHSELNLSSLELGDSALYFCASSVGVQGGSPLHFGNGTRLTVT.

The chain joins TRBV19 to TRBJ2-1; TRBD1 matches 9 bases. This CDR3 contains 21 residues. Germline V gene data show CDR1 as LNHDA and CDR2 as SQIVND (reference sequence). Trimming cost V 3 bases and J 3 bases; bases outside gene matches: 21. For the CDR3, the DNA is TGTGCCAGTAGTATCAGTATCGGGGACAGGGCTCTTAATTTGCGCTACAATGAGCAGTTCTTC. It yields the protein CASSISIGDRALNLRYNEQFF.

This clone was observed once. The rearrangement links TRBV28 to TRBJ2-1, with TRBD2 matching 13 bases. The CDR3 loop spans 15 amino acids. Germline trimming cut 8 bases from V and 3 bases from J; bases unmatched to any gene: 4. Germline CDR1 is MDHEN and CDR2 is SYDVKM. This CDR3 reads CASRWTSGGYNEQFF. Written as DNA, the CDR3 is TGTGCCAGCCGATGGACTAGCGGGGGCTACAATGAGCAGTTCTTC.

J is TRBJ2-7 and V is TRBV28; 14 bases agree with TRBD2. This CDR3 spans 16 amino acids. The germline gives CDR1 MDHEN, CDR2 SYDVKM. V lost 6 bases and J lost 5; bases outside the gene matches: 9. The CDR3 loop reads CASSQPGLAGEDEQYF. Here the CDR3 DNA reads TGTGCCAGCAGCCAACCGGGACTAGCGGGAGAGGACGAGCAGTACTTC.

This sequence joins TRBV24-1 and TRBJ1-2; D possibly corresponds to TRBD1 (6 bases). V lost 7 bases to trimming and J lost 4 bases, with 9 bases between them. The CDR3 has 12 amino acids. Germline V CDR1 and CDR2: KGHDR, SFDVKD. The CDR3 protein is CATRDSVYGYTF. DNA for the CDR3: TGTGCCACCAGGGACAGCGTCTATGGCTACACCTTC.

The rearrangement uses TRBV5-1 and TRBJ2-7; tentatively, D is TRBD2 (5 bases). Trimming shortened V by 4 bases and J by 3 bases, and 5 bases separated the two germline ends. From germline, CDR1 is SGHRS and CDR2 YFSETQ. The CDR3 totals 11 residues. CDR3 DNA sequence: TGCGCCAGCAGCGAGGGCTACGAGCAGTACTTC. This encodes CASSEGYEQYF.

The J gene is TRBJ2-7, the V gene TRBV30; 10 bases match TRBD1. The trim removed 1 base at V and 6 bases at J, leaving 9 bases unmatched. Per germline, CDR1 GTSNPN and CDR2 SVGIG (reference sequence). CDR3 size: 15 residues. For the CDR3, the DNA is TGTGCCTGGAGTGCCTACCGGGACAGGGGACGCGAGCAGTACTTC. Amino acids: CAWSAYRDRGREQYF.

The V gene is TRBV9, the J gene TRBJ1-2; D gene uncertain. The germline gives CDR1 SGDLS, CDR2 YYNGEE. The CDR3 extends over 14 amino acids. V lost 4 bases and J lost 5, with 15 bases in between. In DNA, the CDR3 is TGTGCCAGCAGCCCAACACCCCCGGTGTATGGCTACACCTTC. Amino acid sequence: CASSPTPPVYGYTF. Supplemented by reference TRBV9 and TRBJ1-2, the full variable domain reads DSGVTQTPKHLITATGQRVTLRCSPRSGDLSVYWYQQSLDQGLQFLIQYYNGEERAKGNILERFSAQQFPDLHSELNLSSLELGDSALYFCASSPTPPVYGYTFGSGTRLTVV.

The rearrangement joins TRBV9 to TRBJ2-7; D unresolved. The CDR3 consists of 14 residues. Germline V gene lookup returns CDR1 SGDLS and CDR2 YYNGEE. V gave up 2 bases and J gave up 6 bases, with 15 bases separating them. CDR3 in DNA: TGTGCCAGCAGCGTCGAGACGGCTTCAATCGAGCAGTACTTC. Its translation is CASSVETASIEQYF.